Listed here are 19 T cell receptor beta chains from one sample, sequenced in a study of blood T cells in healthy people across ages. PCR was performed a second time for roughly 6 to 12 cycles using a sample-barcoded 5' primer and a J-beta primer mix. TCRdb ran MiXCR on the 5' RACE reads and lists one entry per CDR3 protein. The sample lists some 760,000 distinct CDR3 sequences, around 25% occurring once. The sample also formed part of further work on T cells of mothers and their children.

Sequenced input: blood. Receptor source: a boy aged 5-17 years in good health.

This chain connects TRBV20-1 to TRBJ2-3, with unresolved D. Deletions cut 0 bases from V and 4 bases from J, with 11 bases between. Germline V CDR1 and CDR2: DFQATT, SNEGSKA (reference sequence). CDR3 length: 14 amino acids. This CDR3 is CSARDATSPDTQYF. The CDR3 nucleotides are TGCAGTGCTAGAGATGCTACTTCTCCAGATACGCAGTATTTT.

The rearrangement uses TRBV28 and TRBJ2-4; 14 bases are shared with TRBD2. Trimming at V came to 4 bases and at J to 14 bases, leaving 4 bases not matched to a gene. The CDR3 totals 13 residues. CDR1 and CDR2 (germline): MDHEN, SYDVKM. The CDR3 region is CASSSTSGRVKYF. The CDR3 DNA reads as TGTGCCAGCAGTTCGACTAGCGGGAGGGTTAAGTACTTC.

This clonotype was seen only a few times. The CDR3 nucleotides read TGTGCCACCAGTGATTTGCAGGGGTATGAGCAGTTCTTC. Translating gives CATSDLQGYEQFF. The chain uses TRBV24-1 and TRBJ2-5; possible D gene TRBD1, 6 bases. The J call may be wrong; the DNA end is better matched by TRBJ2-1. CDR1 is KGHDR and CDR2 is SFDVKD in the germline V gene. CDR3 size: 13 residues.

This chain uses TRBV5-1 with TRBJ2-1, with D uncertain. The J call may be in error: the DNA end matches TRBJ2-5 better. This CDR3 spans 14 amino acids. Germline V gene data show CDR1 as SGHRS and CDR2 as YFSETQ. The chain's CDR3 is CASSLEPEEETQYF. The CDR3 coding sequence is TGCGCCAGCAGCTTGGAACCCGAGGAAGAGACCCAGTACTTC.

The chain links TRBV24-1 to TRBJ2-1; D may be TRBD1 or TRBD2 (5 bases each). Between the trimmed V and J ends, which lost 3 bases and 7 bases, there was a span of 12 bases. The CDR3 sequence is 14 residues long. The germline gives CDR1 KGHDR, CDR2 SFDVKD. CDR3 sequence (DNA): TGTGCCACCAGTGATCCGGGGTGGGGGAATGAGCAGTTCTTC. Translating it yields CATSDPGWGNEQFF.

The rearrangement links TRBV25-1 to TRBJ2-3; D not certain. Looked up from germline, CDR1 is MGHDK and CDR2 is SYGVNS. This CDR3 spans 14 amino acids. V dropped 3 bases and J dropped 4 bases, with 11 bases sitting between them. The CDR3 spells CASSEDPRPDTQYF. The CDR3 coding sequence is TGTGCCAGCAGTGAGGACCCCCGGCCAGATACGCAGTATTTT.

This chain uses TRBV27 with TRBJ2-1, with D unclear. The germline gives CDR1 MNHEY, CDR2 SMNVEV (reference sequence). This CDR3 spans 15 amino acids. V shed 2 bases and J shed 0 bases, with 8 bases lying between them. In DNA form, the CDR3 reads TGTGCCAGCAGTTTAGGTAGGGTCTCCTACAATGAGCAGTTCTTC. Its translation is CASSLGRVSYNEQFF.

This clonotype was counted a few times. The chain is built from TRBV24-1 and TRBJ2-3, with no clear D. V lost 0 bases and J lost 7, with 10 bases in between. Germline V gene sequence: CDR1 KGHDR, CDR2 SFDVKD. There are 14 residues in the CDR3. CDR3 sequence: CATSDLAGAYTQYF. The CDR3 nucleotides are TGTGCCACCAGTGATTTGGCAGGTGCCTATACGCAGTATTTT.

This clonotype turned up a few times. The V and J genes are TRBV29-1 and TRBJ2-5; TRBD2 matches 7 bases. The J call is uncertain, as TRBJ2-1 better fits the DNA end. Germline CDR1 is SQVTM and CDR2 is ANQGSEA. The CDR3 is 15 amino acids. CDR3 DNA sequence: TGCAGCGTTGAAGCTATGGCGGGAGAAGGCAATGAGCAGTTCTTC. Residues: CSVEAMAGEGNEQFF.

Notes on this clonotype: It is likely a read error, because the conserved phenylalanine at the end of the CDR3 is missing. V is TRBV7-2 and J is TRBJ1-1; D is unresolved. Trimming took off 4 bases at V and 2 bases at J, with 14 bases between the two ends. The CDR3 is made up of 15 amino acids. In germline, CDR1 is SGHTA, CDR2 FQGNSA. The CDR3 reads CASSSQWQVNTEAFL. CDR3 nucleotide sequence: TGTGCCAGCAGCTCCCAATGGCAGGTTAACACTGAAGCTTTCCTT.

This clonotype was seen only a few times. V is TRBV29-1 and J is TRBJ1-1; D remains ambiguous. Germline V CDR1 and CDR2: SQVTM, ANQGSEA. The V end was cut by 7 bases, the J end by 2 bases, with 14 bases between. This CDR3 spans 13 amino acids. Here the CDR3 reads CSANVEVNTEAFF. CDR3 in DNA: TGCAGCGCAAACGTAGAAGTCAACACTGAAGCTTTCTTT.

J is TRBJ1-5 and V is TRBV10-3; D uncertain. Between the trimmed V and J ends, which lost 4 bases and 0 bases, there was a span of 13 bases. CDR1 and CDR2 (germline): ENHRY, SYGVKD. The CDR3 is made up of 16 amino acids. The CDR3 nucleotides are TGTGCCATCAGTGCCACCGGGAGCAATAGCAATCAGCCCCAGCATTTT. Residues: CAISATGSNSNQPQHF.

The chain uses TRBV20-1 and TRBJ2-7, with 10 bases aligning to TRBD2. Germline CDR1 DFQATT, CDR2 SNEGSKA (reference sequence). V trimming: 5 bases; J trimming: 2 bases; junction bases outside the gene matches: 9. CDR3 length equals 15 residues. CDR3 DNA sequence: TGCAGTGCTCCCGTCCTAGCGGGAGTCCCCTACGAGCAGTACTTC. This gives the protein CSAPVLAGVPYEQYF.

This clonotype was detected only a few times. The chain combines TRBV29-1 with TRBJ1-4, with D hard to call. Germline values: CDR1 SQVTM, CDR2 ANQGSEA. V was clipped by 6 bases and J by 10 bases, with 18 bases between them. The CDR3 contains 13 residues. The CDR3 DNA is TGCAGCGTGGGTACAGTACAAAGTGGAAAACTGTTTTTT. Protein: CSVGTVQSGKLFF.

This clonotype was counted many times. The gene calls are TRBV29-1 and TRBJ2-1, with 13 bases identical to TRBD2. Trimming removed 6 bases from V and 6 bases from J; junction bases left unmatched: 5. The CDR3 contains 14 residues. Germline CDR1 is SQVTM and CDR2 is ANQGSEA. The CDR3, as DNA: TGCAGCGTCGACAGACTAGCGGGAGGCAATGAGCAGTTCTTC. This gives the protein CSVDRLAGGNEQFF.

The V call is TRBV7-3, the J call TRBJ2-1, with D maybe TRBD2 (5 bases). The germline V gene encodes CDR1 SGHTA and CDR2 FQGTGA. V dropped 2 bases and J dropped 8 bases, with 13 bases sitting between them. The CDR3 sequence is 14 residues long. CDR3 residues: CASSLAGSRDEQFF. The CDR3, as DNA: TGTGCCAGCAGCTTAGCGGGCTCTAGGGATGAGCAGTTCTTC. Full variable domain (outside the CDR3, taken from reference TRBV7-3 and TRBJ2-1): GAGVSQTPSNKVTEKGKYVELRCDPISGHTALYWYRQSLGQGPEFLIYFQGTGAADDSGLPNDRFFAVRPEGSVSTLKIQRTERGDSAVYLCASSLAGSRDEQFFGPGTRLTVL.

This clonotype has just a few counts. This chain uses TRBV13 with TRBJ1-6; D is perhaps TRBD1 (5 bases). Trimming removed 2 bases from V and 0 bases from J, with 8 bases in between. Germline lookup yields CDR1 PRHDT and CDR2 FYEKMQ (reference sequence). This CDR3 spans 16 amino acids. The CDR3 here is CASSLRGSSYNSPLHF. The CDR3 DNA reads as TGTGCCAGCAGCTTACGGGGGAGCTCCTATAATTCACCCCTCCACTTT.

This clonotype has just a few counts. The V and J genes are TRBV6-5 and TRBJ1-4, with 8 bases lining up with TRBD1. The CDR3 covers 15 residues. V was pared by 8 bases and J by 5 bases, with 10 bases of the junction left unmatched. Germline lookup yields CDR1 MNHEY and CDR2 SVGAGI. Written as DNA, the CDR3 is TGTGCCAGCGGAAGGACAGGGAATGGGAATGAAAAACTGTTTTTT. Translation: CASGRTGNGNEKLFF.

This clonotype has just a few counts. The chain links TRBV20-1 to TRBJ1-2; 11 nucleotides match TRBD1. This CDR3 is 14 amino acids long. V was clipped by 4 bases and J by 2 bases; unmatched bases: 3. Germline loops: CDR1 DFQATT, CDR2 SNEGSKA (reference sequence). CDR3 sequence (DNA): TGCAGTGCTACTGGACAGGGGGCGAACTATGGCTACACCTTC. Protein: CSATGQGANYGYTF.